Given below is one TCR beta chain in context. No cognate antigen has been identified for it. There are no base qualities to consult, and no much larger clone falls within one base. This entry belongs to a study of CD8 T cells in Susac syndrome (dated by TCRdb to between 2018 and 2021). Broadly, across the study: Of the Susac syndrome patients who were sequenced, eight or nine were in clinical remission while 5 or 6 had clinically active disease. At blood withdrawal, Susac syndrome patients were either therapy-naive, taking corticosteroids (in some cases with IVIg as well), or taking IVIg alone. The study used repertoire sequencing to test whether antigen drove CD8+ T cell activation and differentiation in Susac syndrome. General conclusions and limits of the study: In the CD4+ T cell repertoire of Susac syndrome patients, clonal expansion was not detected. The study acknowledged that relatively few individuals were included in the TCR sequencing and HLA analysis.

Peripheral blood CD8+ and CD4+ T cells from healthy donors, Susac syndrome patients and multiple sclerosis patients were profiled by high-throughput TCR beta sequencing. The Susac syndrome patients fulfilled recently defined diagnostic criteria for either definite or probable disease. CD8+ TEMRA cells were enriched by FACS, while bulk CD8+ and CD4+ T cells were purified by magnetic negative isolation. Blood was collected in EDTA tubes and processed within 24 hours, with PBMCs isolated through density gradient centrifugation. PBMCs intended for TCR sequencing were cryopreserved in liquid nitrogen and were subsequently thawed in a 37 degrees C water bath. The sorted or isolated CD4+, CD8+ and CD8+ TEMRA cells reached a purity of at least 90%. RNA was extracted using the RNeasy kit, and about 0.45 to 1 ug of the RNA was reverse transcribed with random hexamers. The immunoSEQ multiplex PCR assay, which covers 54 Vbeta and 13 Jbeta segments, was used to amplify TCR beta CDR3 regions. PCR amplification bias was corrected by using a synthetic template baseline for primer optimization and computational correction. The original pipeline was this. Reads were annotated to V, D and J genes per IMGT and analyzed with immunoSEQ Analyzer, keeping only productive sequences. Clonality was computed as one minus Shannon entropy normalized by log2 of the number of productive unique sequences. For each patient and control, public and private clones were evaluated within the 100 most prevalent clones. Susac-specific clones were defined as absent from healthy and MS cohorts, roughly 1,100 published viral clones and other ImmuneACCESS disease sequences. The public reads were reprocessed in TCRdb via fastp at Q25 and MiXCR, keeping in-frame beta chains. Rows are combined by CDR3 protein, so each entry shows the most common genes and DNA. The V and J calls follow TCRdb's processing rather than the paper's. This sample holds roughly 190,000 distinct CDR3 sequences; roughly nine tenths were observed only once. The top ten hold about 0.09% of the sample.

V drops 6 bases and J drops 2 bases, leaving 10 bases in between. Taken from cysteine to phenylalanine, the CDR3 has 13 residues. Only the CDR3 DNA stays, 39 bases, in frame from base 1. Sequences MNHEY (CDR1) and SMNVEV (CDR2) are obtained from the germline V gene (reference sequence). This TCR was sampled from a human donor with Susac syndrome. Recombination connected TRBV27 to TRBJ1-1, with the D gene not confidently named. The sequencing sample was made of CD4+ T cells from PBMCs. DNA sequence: TGTGCCAGCAGCCCCAGACCAAACACTGAAGCTTTCTTT. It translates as CASSPRPNTEAFF.